These 14 T cell receptor beta chains came from one sample sequenced in a study of CD8 T cells in Susac syndrome (dated by TCRdb to about 2019). The library was built by means of the immunoSEQ multiplex PCR assay. RNA was extracted using the RNeasy kit, and 0.5 to 1 microgram was reverse transcribed with random hexamers. The raw public reads went through TCRdb reprocessing: fastp at Q25, MiXCR clone calling, in-frame beta chains kept. Each entry merges the rows of one CDR3 protein and shows their most common DNA and genes. Within this sample are some 200,000 distinct CDR3 sequences, with about 91% of them counted one time only. Clones ranked in the top ten supply roughly 0.087% of the sample. What was sequenced was CD4+ T cells from PBMCs. These receptors originate from a human donor with Susac syndrome.

This sequence joins TRBV3-1 and TRBJ1-2; D gene unclear. Germline V lookup: CDR1 LGHDT, CDR2 YNNKEL (reference sequence). This CDR3 is built from 12 residues. Trimming removed 0 bases from V and 4 bases from J, with 3 bases in between. CDR3: CASSQDFYGYTF. The CDR3, as DNA: TGTGCCAGCAGCCAAGACTTCTATGGCTACACCTTC.

The chain employs TRBV6-5 and TRBJ2-7, with D tentatively TRBD1 (6 bases). Germline CDR1 reads MNHEY; CDR2 reads SVGAGI. The CDR3 contains 14 residues. V was trimmed by 4 bases and J by 3 bases, leaving 13 bases between them. The CDR3 DNA reads as TGTGCCAGCAGTTTAGCCCGGGACATCTACGAGCAGTACTTC. The encoded protein is CASSLARDIYEQYF.

This rearrangement joins TRBV28 to TRBJ1-2; no definite D call. The CDR3 has 13 residues. Germline CDR1 is MDHEN and CDR2 is SYDVKM. Trimming shortened V by 5 bases and J by 4 bases, and 11 bases separated the two germline ends. This CDR3 reads CASSVSQFYGYTF. The CDR3 DNA is TGTGCCAGCAGTGTTTCGCAGTTCTATGGCTACACCTTC.

The chain combines TRBV2 with TRBJ1-4, with D maybe TRBD1 (5 bases). The germline V and J ends were trimmed by 7 bases and 4 bases, with 13 bases remaining between them. Germline assignment: CDR1 SNHLY and CDR2 FYNNEI. This CDR3 comprises 14 residues. The CDR3 DNA follows: TGTGCCAGCAATTCCGGGACCGTTAATGAAAAACTGTTTTTT. This encodes CASNSGTVNEKLFF.

The rearrangement joins TRBV6-1 to TRBJ2-3; weak D call: TRBD1 (5 bases). Germline CDR1 reads MNHNS; CDR2 reads SASEGT. CDR3 length: 15 residues. V lost 2 bases to trimming and J lost 4 bases, with 13 bases between them. The CDR3 nucleotides are TGTGCCAGCAGTGAAACGGGCAGGGTACCAGATACGCAGTATTTT. This gives the protein CASSETGRVPDTQYF.

The rearrangement links TRBV18 to TRBJ2-7; 8 bases line up with TRBD1. The CDR3 has 15 amino acids. V lost 2 bases, J lost 7 bases, and 10 bases stayed unmatched. CDR1 KGHSH and CDR2 LQKENI come from the germline V gene. In DNA, the CDR3 is TGTGCCAGCTCACCAAGGATAGTGCGGACAGGGGAGCAGTACTTC. It encodes CASSPRIVRTGEQYF.

V usage is TRBV5-1 and J usage is TRBJ2-7; D remains unclear. Germline V lookup: CDR1 SGHRS, CDR2 YFSETQ. The germline V and J ends were trimmed by 5 bases and 4 bases, with 7 bases remaining between them. This CDR3 contains 11 residues. The DNA for the CDR3 is TGCGCCAGCAGACCGAGTTACGAGCAGTACTTC. Its protein is CASRPSYEQYF. The variable domain in full, with the rest retrieved from reference TRBV5-1 and TRBJ2-7, is KAGVTQTPRYLIKTRGQQVTLSCSPISGHRSVSWYQQTPGQGLQFLFEYFSETQRNKGNFPGRFSGRQFSNSRSEMNVSTLELGDSALYLCASRPSYEQYFGPGTRLTVT.

This clonotype has just a few counts. V is TRBV2 and J is TRBJ2-7, with 10 bases lining up with TRBD1. Germline CDR1 reads SNHLY; CDR2 reads FYNNEI. The CDR3 totals 14 residues. V shed 6 bases, J shed 3 bases, and the junction held 5 bases outside the gene matches. CDR3 nucleotide sequence: TGTGCCAGCAGGGATCGGACAGGGGGCTACGAGCAGTACTTC. As protein: CASRDRTGGYEQYF.

This clonotype appeared once. V and J are TRBV3-1 and TRBJ2-7; D remains unclear. V dropped 3 bases and J dropped 1 base, with 10 bases sitting between them. From germline, CDR1 is LGHDT and CDR2 YNNKEL (reference sequence). This CDR3 is built from 14 residues. The CDR3 DNA reads as TGTGCCAGCAGCCATCCTCCTGAGTCCTACGAGCAGTACTTC. As protein: CASSHPPESYEQYF.

The V call is TRBV6-4, the J call TRBJ2-1; TRBD2 might be the D (5 bases). Germline V lookup: CDR1 MRHNA, CDR2 SNTAGT. The CDR3 has 15 residues. V lost 7 bases, J lost 5 bases, and 18 bases lay in between. CDR3 nucleotides: TGTGCCAGCATCGGCGGGCCTTGGATCAACAATGAGCAGTTCTTC. It yields the protein CASIGGPWINNEQFF.

The rearrangement uses TRBV3-1 and TRBJ1-2; unclear D gene. Germline CDR1 reads LGHDT; CDR2 reads YNNKEL (reference sequence). The CDR3 length is 15 residues. With 0 bases removed from V and 6 bases from J, the gap between germline ends came to 14 bases. CDR3 DNA: TGTGCCAGCAGCCAAGACGTGGCCAGCCGCGATGGCTACACCTTC. This codes for CASSQDVASRDGYTF. Variable domain in full (rest from reference TRBV3-1 and TRBJ1-2): DTAVSQTPKYLVTQMGNDKSIKCEQNLGHDTMYWYKQDSKKFLKIMFSYNNKELIINETVPNRFSPKSPDKAHLNLHINSLELGDSAVYFCASSQDVASRDGYTFGSGTRLTVV.

The chain combines TRBV20-1 with TRBJ2-3; D is undetermined. This CDR3 is 14 amino acids long. CDR1 is DFQATT, CDR2 SNEGSKA, per germline (reference sequence). The V and J ends lost 8 bases and 1 base respectively, with 16 bases between them. The CDR3 region has the DNA TGCAGTACTTCCCGGGTCGGAGGCACAGATACGCAGTATTTT. The encoded protein is CSTSRVGGTDTQYF.

In this sample, this clonotype turned up a few times. The chain employs TRBV7-6 and TRBJ2-1, with unresolved D. The germline CDR1 and CDR2 sequences are SGHVS and FNYEAQ. The CDR3 has 12 residues. Trimming removed 1 base from V and 6 bases from J, with 4 bases in between. CDR3 DNA: TGTGCCAGCAGCTTAGAGATCAATGAGCAGTTCTTC. It encodes CASSLEINEQFF.

V and J are TRBV29-1 and TRBJ1-1; unclear D gene. The CDR3 has 12 residues. Looked up from germline, CDR1 is SQVTM and CDR2 is ANQGSEA. Trimming left V 4 bases short and J 8 bases short, with 14 bases between. The DNA of the CDR3 is TGCAGCGTTGCGGCTCTCTCCTACGAAGCTTTCTTT. It codes for CSVAALSYEAFF.